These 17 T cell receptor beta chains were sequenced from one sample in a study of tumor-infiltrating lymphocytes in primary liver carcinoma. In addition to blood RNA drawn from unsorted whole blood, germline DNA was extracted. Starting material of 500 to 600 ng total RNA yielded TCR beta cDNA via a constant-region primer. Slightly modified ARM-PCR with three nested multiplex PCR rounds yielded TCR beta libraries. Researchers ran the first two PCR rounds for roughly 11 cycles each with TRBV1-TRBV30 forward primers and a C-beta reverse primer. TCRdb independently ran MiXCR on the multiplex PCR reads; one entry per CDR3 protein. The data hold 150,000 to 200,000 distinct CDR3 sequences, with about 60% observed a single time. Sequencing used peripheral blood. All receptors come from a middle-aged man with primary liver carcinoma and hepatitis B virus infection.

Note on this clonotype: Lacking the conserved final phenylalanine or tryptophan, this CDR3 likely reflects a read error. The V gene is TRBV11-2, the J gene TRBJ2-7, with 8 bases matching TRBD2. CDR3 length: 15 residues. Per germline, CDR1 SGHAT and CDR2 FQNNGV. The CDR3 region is CASSFRGRNPYEQYL. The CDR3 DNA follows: TGTGCCAGCAGCTTTCGCGGGAGGAACCCCTACGAACAGTACCTC.

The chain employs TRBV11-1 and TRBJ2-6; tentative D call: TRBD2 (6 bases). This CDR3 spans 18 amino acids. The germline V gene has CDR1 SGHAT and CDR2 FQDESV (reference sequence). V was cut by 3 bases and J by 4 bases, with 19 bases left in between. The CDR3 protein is CASSFDGRTSLGANVLTF. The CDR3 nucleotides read TGTGCCAGCAGCTTTGATGGGAGGACCTCTTTAGGGGCCAACGTCCTGACTTTC.

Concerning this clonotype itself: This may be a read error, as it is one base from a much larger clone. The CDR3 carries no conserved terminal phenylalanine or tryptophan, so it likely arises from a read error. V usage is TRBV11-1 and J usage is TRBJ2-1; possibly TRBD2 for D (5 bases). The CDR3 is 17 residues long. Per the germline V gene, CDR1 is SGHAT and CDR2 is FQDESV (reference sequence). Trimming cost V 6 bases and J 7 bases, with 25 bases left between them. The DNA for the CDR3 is TGTGCCAGCAGTCAGGCCCTCGGGGTCCACGCAAGAAATGAGCAGTTCCTC. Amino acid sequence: CASSQALGVHARNEQFL.

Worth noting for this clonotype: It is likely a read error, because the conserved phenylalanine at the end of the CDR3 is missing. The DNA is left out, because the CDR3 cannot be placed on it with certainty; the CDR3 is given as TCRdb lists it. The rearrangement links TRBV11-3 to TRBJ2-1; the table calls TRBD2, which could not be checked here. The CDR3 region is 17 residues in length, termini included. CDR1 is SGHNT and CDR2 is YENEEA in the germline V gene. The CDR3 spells CASSPSSGGRYRGEQLL.

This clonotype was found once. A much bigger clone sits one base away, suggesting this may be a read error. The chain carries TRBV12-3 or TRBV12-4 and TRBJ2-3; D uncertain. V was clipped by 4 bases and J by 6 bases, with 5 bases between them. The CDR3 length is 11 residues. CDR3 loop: CASSSFDTQYF. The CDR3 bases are TGTGCCAGCAGTTCTTTTGATACGCAGTATTTT.

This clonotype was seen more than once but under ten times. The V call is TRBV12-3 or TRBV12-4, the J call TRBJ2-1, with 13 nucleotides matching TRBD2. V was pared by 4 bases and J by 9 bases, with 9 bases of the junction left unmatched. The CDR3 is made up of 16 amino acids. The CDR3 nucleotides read TGTGCCAGCAGTTATGGCGGACTAGCGGGAGCTAGTGAGCAGTTCTTC. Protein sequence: CASSYGGLAGASEQFF.

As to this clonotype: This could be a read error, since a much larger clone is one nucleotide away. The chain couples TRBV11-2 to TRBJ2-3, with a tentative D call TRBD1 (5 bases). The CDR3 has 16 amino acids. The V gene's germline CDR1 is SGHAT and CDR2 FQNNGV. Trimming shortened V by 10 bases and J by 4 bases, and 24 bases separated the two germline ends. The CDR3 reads CANRSGRGSYADTQYF. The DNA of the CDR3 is TGTGCCAACAGGTCAGGAAGAGGATCCTACGCAGATACGCAGTATTTT.

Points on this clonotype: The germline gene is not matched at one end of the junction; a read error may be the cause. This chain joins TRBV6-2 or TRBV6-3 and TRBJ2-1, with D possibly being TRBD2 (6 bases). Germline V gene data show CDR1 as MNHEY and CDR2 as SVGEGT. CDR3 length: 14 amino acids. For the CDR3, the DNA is TGTGACAGCAGTTACGAGGCGGGGTACAATGAGCAATTCTTC. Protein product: CDSSYEAGYNEQFF.

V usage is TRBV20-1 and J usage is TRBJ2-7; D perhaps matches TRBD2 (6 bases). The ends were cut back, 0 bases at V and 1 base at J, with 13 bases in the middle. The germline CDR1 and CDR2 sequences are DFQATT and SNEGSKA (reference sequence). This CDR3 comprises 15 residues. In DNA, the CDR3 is TGCAGTGCTAGAGATCGCGCGGGGTTGTCCTACGAGCAGTACTTC. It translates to CSARDRAGLSYEQYF.

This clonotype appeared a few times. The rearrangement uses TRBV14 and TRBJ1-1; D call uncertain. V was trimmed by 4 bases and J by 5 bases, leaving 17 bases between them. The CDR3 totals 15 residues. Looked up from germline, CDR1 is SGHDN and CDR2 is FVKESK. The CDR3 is CASSPHRPTWTEAFF. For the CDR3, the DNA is TGTGCCAGCAGCCCCCACCGCCCTACGTGGACTGAAGCTTTCTTT.

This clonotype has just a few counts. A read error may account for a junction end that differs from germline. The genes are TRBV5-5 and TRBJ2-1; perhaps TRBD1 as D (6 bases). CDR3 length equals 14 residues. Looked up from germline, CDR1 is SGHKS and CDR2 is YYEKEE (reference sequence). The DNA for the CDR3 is TGTGCCAGCAGCAGGACAGACTCCGACAATGAGCAGTTCTTC. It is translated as CASSRTDSDNEQFF.

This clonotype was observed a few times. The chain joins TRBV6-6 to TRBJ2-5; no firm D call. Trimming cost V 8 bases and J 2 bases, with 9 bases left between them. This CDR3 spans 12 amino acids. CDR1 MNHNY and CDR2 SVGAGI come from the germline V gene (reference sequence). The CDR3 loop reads CASGQEQETQYF. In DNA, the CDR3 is TGTGCCAGCGGGCAGGAACAAGAGACCCAGTACTTC.

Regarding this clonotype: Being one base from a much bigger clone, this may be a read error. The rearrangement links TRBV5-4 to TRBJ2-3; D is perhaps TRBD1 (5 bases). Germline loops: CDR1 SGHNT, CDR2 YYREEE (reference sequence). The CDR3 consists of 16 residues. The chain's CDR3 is CASSLRVSGGADMQYF. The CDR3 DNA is TGTGCCAGCAGCTTACGGGTCTCAGGTGGGGCAGATATGCAGTATTTT.

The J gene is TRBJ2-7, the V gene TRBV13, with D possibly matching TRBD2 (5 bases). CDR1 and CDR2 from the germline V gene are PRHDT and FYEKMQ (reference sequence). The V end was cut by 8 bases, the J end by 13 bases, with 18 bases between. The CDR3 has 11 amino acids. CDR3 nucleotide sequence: TGTGCCAGCGTCCTCGGACGGGGTAGTTACTTC. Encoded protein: CASVLGRGSYF.

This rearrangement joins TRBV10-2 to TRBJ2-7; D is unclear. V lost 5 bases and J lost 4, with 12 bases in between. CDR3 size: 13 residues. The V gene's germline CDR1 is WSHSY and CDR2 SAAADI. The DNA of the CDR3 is TGCGCCAGCAGTAAAGGACCGAATTACGAGCAGTACTTC. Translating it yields CASSKGPNYEQYF.

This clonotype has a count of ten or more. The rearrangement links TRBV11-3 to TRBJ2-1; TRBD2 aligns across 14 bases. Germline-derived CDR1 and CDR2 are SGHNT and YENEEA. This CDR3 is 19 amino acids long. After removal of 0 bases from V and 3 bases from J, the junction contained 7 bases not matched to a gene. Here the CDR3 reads CASSLETGTSGSIYNEQFF. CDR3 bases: TGTGCCAGCAGCTTAGAAACCGGGACTAGCGGGAGTATCTACAATGAGCAGTTCTTC. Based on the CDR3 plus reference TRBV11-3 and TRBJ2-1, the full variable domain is EAGVVQSPRYKIIEKKQPVAFWCNPISGHNTLYWYLQNLGQGPELLIRYENEEAVDDSQLPKDRFSAERLKGVDSTLKIQPAELGDSAVYLCASSLETGTSGSIYNEQFFGPGTRLTVL.

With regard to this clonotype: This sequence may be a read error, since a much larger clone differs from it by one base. CDR3 loop: CSVEGIAGAADTQYF. CDR3 nucleotides: TGCAGCGTTGAAGGGATAGCGGGAGCCGCAGATACGCAGTATTTT. The V call is TRBV29-1, the J call TRBJ2-3; the match to TRBD2 covers 9 bases. V was pared by 1 base and J by 4 bases, with 6 bases of the junction left unmatched. CDR1 and CDR2 (germline): SQVTM, ANQGSEA. CDR3 length equals 15 residues.